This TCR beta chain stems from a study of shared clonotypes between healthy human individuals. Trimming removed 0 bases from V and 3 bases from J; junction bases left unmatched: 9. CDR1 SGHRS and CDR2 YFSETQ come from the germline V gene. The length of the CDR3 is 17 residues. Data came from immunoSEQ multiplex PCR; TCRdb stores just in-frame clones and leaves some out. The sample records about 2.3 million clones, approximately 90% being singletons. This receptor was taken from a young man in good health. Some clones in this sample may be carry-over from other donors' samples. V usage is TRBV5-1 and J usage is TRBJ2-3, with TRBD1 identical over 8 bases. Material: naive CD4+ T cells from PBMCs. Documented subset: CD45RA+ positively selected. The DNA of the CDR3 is TGCGCCAGCAGCTTGGGCCCGACAGGGGAGAGTACAGATACGCAGTATTTT. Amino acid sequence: CASSLGPTGESTDTQYF.